This paragraph reports one TCR beta chain. Its matching antigen is unknown. Found in a library prepared for alpha chains, this beta chain is an off-target read, and its abundance has little meaning. The entry originates in a study of spatial heterogeneity in lung cancer. TCR cDNA molecules each had a unique molecular identifier. TCRdb used MiXCR to reprocess the 5' RACE reads, holding one entry per CDR3 protein. In the table there are some 1,200 distinct CDR3 sequences, 17% of which are singletons. The CDR3 totals 15 residues. Per germline, CDR1 GTSNPN and CDR2 SVGIG (reference sequence). The J segment lost 0 bases and the V segment lost 4 bases, leaving 4 bases of the junction unmatched. The time point was: sample taken at primary tumor resection. Notes on the study in general: Counts that tracked tumor mutation counts were those of expanded intratumoral alpha and beta TCRs.

The sequencing used lung tumor tissue, collected at surgery. The J gene is TRBJ2-1, the V gene TRBV30, with TRBD2 matching over 9 bases. This clonotype originated in a female donor with early-stage non-small cell lung cancer. This CDR3 is CAWTPSGNSYNEQFF. For the CDR3, the DNA is TGTGCCTGGACTCCTAGCGGGAACTCCTACAATGAGCAGTTCTTC. The full variable domain, rest sourced from reference TRBV30 and TRBJ2-1, is SQTIHQWPATLVQPVGSPLSLECTVEGTSNPNLYWYRQAAGRGLQLLFYSVGIGQISSEVPQNLSASRPQDRQFILSSKKLLLSDSGFYLCAWTPSGNSYNEQFFGPGTRLTVL.